Listed below are T cell receptor beta chains from one sample, sequenced in a study of blood T cell repertoires in COVID-19. Profiled with immunoSEQ multiplex PCR; TCRdb holds only in-frame clones, not every one. The sample gives about 490,000 clones, approximately 83% of which show up once; approximately 3% is in the top ten. Sequencing was done on a sample of peripheral blood. These receptors all come from a human donor in a cohort sampled during active COVID-19. The CDR3 runs from the conserved cysteine through the conserved F or W. Fields, in order: V gene, CDR3 protein.

V: TRBV11-2; CDR3: CASSLAGADTGELFF
V: TRBV11-3; CDR3: CASSSTSGSYSETQYF
V: TRBV5-1; CDR3: CASSLGQGSAEAFF
V: TRBV30; CDR3: CAWSNDRYYGYTF
V: TRBV5-1; CDR3: CASSLGQGGQPQHF
V: TRBV5-4; CDR3: CASSLGERASSYNEQFF
V: TRBV27; CDR3: CASSSLGGPNEEAFF
V: TRBV2; CDR3: CASSERVPEEKLFF
V: TRBV9; CDR3: CASSVATGLVSEAFF
V: TRBV2; CDR3: CASSDYPVGGLDYGYTF
V: TRBV6-5; CDR3: CASSYSGGPENTEAFF